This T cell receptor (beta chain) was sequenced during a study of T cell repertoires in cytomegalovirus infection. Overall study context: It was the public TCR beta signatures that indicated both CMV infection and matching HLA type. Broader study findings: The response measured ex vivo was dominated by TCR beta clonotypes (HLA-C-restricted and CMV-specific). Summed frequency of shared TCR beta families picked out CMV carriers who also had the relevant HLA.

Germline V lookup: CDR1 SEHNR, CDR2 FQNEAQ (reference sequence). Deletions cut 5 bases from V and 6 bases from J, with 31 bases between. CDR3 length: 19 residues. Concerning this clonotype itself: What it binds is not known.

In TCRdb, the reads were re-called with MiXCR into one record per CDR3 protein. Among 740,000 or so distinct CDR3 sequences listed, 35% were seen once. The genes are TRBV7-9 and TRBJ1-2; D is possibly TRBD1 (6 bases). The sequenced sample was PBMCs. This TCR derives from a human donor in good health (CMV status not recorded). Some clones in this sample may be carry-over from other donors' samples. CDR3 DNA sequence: TGTGCCAGCAGCCGTATATTTCAACCACAGGGAACTCCAACCCATGGCTACACCTTC. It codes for CASSRIFQPQGTPTHGYTF.